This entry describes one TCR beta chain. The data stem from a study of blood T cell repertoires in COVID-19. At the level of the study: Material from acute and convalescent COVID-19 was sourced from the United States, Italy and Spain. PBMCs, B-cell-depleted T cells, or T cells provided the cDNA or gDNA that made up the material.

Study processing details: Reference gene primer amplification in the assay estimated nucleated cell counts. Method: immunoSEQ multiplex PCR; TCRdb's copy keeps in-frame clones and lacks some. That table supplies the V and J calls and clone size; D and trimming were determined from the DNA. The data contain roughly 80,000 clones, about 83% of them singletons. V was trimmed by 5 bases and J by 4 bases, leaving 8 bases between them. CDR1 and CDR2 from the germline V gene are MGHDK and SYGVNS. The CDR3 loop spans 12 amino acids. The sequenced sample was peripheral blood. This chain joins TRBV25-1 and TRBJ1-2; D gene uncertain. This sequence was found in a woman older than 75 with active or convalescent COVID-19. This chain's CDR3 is CASSSRLYGYTF. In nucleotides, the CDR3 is TGTGCCAGCAGTTCCCGACTCTATGGCTACACCTTC.